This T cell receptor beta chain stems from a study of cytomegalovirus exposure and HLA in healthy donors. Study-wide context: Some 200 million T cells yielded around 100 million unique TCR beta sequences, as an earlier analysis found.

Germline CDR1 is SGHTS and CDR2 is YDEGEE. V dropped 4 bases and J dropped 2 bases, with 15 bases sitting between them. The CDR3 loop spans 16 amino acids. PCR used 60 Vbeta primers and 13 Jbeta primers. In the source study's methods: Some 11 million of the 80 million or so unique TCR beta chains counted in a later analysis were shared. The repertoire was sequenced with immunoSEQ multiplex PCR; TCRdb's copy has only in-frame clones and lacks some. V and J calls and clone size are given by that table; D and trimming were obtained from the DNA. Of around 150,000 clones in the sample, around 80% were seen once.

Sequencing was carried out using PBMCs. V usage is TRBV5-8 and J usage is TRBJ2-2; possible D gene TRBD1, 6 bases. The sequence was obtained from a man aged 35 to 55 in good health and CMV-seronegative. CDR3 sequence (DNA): TGTGCCAGCAGCCACTCCCGGACAGCAAACACCGGGGAGCTGTTTTTT. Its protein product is CASSHSRTANTGELFF. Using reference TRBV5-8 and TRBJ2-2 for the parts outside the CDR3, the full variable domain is EAGVTQSPTHLIKTRGQQATLRCSPISGHTSVYWYQQALGLGLQFLLWYDEGEERNRGNFPPRFSGRQFPNYSSELNVNALELEDSALYLCASSHSRTANTGELFFGEGSRLTVL.